This is a list of T cell receptor beta chains from one sample in a study of response to subunit inactivated influenza vaccine. TCRdb re-called the RT-PCR reads with MiXCR, one entry per CDR3 protein. The data show hundreds of thousands of distinct CDR3 sequences, 10% to 15% seen once. The material sequenced was PBMCs from blood, taken around seven weeks after vaccination. The receptors derive from a man aged 50-59 years who received an inactivated influenza vaccine. Each CDR3 is given without its conserved first and last residue. Fields, in order: CDR3 protein, J gene, V gene.

cdr3_aa: ASSTGANTGELF
j_call: TRBJ2-2
v_call: TRBV7-9

cdr3_aa: SARRGNRGTEAF
j_call: TRBJ1-1
v_call: TRBV20-1

cdr3_aa: ASSPLTGGAGANVLT
j_call: TRBJ2-6
v_call: TRBV18

cdr3_aa: ASSSRDLSYEQY
j_call: TRBJ2-7
v_call: TRBV11-2

cdr3_aa: SASKASGSKQTQY
j_call: TRBJ2-5
v_call: TRBV20-1

cdr3_aa: AIAGLAGEGEQF
j_call: TRBJ2-1
v_call: TRBV10-3

cdr3_aa: SARDLNPVVNTEAF
j_call: TRBJ1-1
v_call: TRBV20-1

cdr3_aa: ASSLYSGGAYNEQF
j_call: TRBJ2-1
v_call: TRBV12-3/TRBV12-4

cdr3_aa: ASSLLATQETQY
j_call: TRBJ2-5
v_call: TRBV27

cdr3_aa: ASTFSGSDIQY
j_call: TRBJ2-4
v_call: TRBV12-3/TRBV12-4

cdr3_aa: ASKSNAGTVETQY
j_call: TRBJ2-5
v_call: TRBV11-2

cdr3_aa: AIRGQTSSPLH
j_call: TRBJ1-6
v_call: TRBV10-3

cdr3_aa: SVSGQESAYNEQF
j_call: TRBJ2-1
v_call: TRBV29-1

cdr3_aa: ASSLSTQAYEQY
j_call: TRBJ2-7
v_call: TRBV5-1

cdr3_aa: ASSSGLAGNTDTQY
j_call: TRBJ2-3
v_call: TRBV12-3/TRBV12-4

cdr3_aa: ASKTNQGIEAF
j_call: TRBJ1-1
v_call: TRBV6-1

cdr3_aa: ASIIQGGYTEAF
j_call: TRBJ1-1
v_call: TRBV6-5

cdr3_aa: ASSLGLDSSYNEQF
j_call: TRBJ2-1
v_call: TRBV5-5

cdr3_aa: ASSAGTGISYNEQF
j_call: TRBJ2-1
v_call: TRBV9

cdr3_aa: ASSLSGSLSYEQY
j_call: TRBJ2-7
v_call: TRBV6-2/TRBV6-3

cdr3_aa: ASSGRTSGSRETQY
j_call: TRBJ2-5
v_call: TRBV9

cdr3_aa: ASSFDSSYEQY
j_call: TRBJ2-7
v_call: TRBV12-3/TRBV12-4

cdr3_aa: SALRTGLNEQF
j_call: TRBJ2-1
v_call: TRBV20-1

cdr3_aa: ASSYFGSSGQETQY
j_call: TRBJ2-5
v_call: TRBV6-5

cdr3_aa: ASSDYISYEQY
j_call: TRBJ2-7
v_call: TRBV25-1

cdr3_aa: ASKQGVGSPLH
j_call: TRBJ1-6
v_call: TRBV6-2/TRBV6-3

cdr3_aa: SAYQGPPEAF
j_call: TRBJ1-1
v_call: TRBV20-1

cdr3_aa: ASSYRSGRAKSVGQPQH
j_call: TRBJ1-5
v_call: TRBV6-2/TRBV6-3

cdr3_aa: ASTLWGSQETQY
j_call: TRBJ2-5
v_call: TRBV12-3/TRBV12-4

cdr3_aa: ASSLEVDTQY
j_call: TRBJ2-3
v_call: TRBV7-2

cdr3_aa: ATLLARHTDTQY
j_call: TRBJ2-3
v_call: TRBV10-3

cdr3_aa: ASSLENSPLH
j_call: TRBJ1-6
v_call: TRBV7-9

cdr3_aa: SATNPNRASSYEQY
j_call: TRBJ2-7
v_call: TRBV20-1

cdr3_aa: ASNFFGGSPTDTQY
j_call: TRBJ2-3
v_call: TRBV2

cdr3_aa: ASTSRAGTNEQF
j_call: TRBJ2-1
v_call: TRBV27

cdr3_aa: ASSLATVYNSPLH
j_call: TRBJ1-6
v_call: TRBV7-2

cdr3_aa: SARMIAGGQETQY
j_call: TRBJ2-5
v_call: TRBV20-1

cdr3_aa: ASSAGQATYEQY
j_call: TRBJ2-7
v_call: TRBV27

cdr3_aa: ASSEISAEQF
j_call: TRBJ2-1
v_call: TRBV9

cdr3_aa: ASSFTSGRFYEQY
j_call: TRBJ2-7
v_call: TRBV5-6

cdr3_aa: ASSADPGGPWYNEQF
j_call: TRBJ2-1
v_call: TRBV9

cdr3_aa: ASSQDEGDTQY
j_call: TRBJ2-3
v_call: TRBV4-3

cdr3_aa: ASSLDGNTIY
j_call: TRBJ1-3
v_call: TRBV7-9

cdr3_aa: ASSQASPSNSPLH
j_call: TRBJ1-6
v_call: TRBV4-1

cdr3_aa: SARPVGSQAYNEQF
j_call: TRBJ2-1
v_call: TRBV20-1

cdr3_aa: ANEKGHEQY
j_call: TRBJ2-7
v_call: TRBV2